The subject of this entry is one T cell receptor (beta chain). As to time point: patch test 2, 6 weeks after DPC sensitization. As for treatment: therapeutic diphenylcyclopropenone sensitization with weekly scalp DPC. Donation of samples came from alopecia patients who were 18 to 70 years old and suitable for DPC. This CDR3 spans 15 amino acids. V shed 6 bases and J shed 0 bases, with 13 bases lying between them. Germline V CDR1 and CDR2: LNHDA, SQIVND (reference sequence). TCRdb reprocessed the RACE reads via MiXCR and lists one record per CDR3 protein. Here the sample spans about 140,000 distinct CDR3 sequences, 10% to 15% being singletons. This sample was included in a study of human T cells and chemical hapten exposure.

The sequence derives from a woman in her 50s with alopecia areata. Some clones in this sample may be carry-over from other donors' samples. V is TRBV19 and J is TRBJ2-3; D remains ambiguous. The sample was whole blood, taken in connection with sensitization to the hapten diphenylcyclopropenone (DPC). The CDR3 DNA reads TGTGCCAGTAGACCCTTCTCCGCCAGCACAGATACGCAGTATTTT. Protein sequence: CASRPFSASTDTQYF.